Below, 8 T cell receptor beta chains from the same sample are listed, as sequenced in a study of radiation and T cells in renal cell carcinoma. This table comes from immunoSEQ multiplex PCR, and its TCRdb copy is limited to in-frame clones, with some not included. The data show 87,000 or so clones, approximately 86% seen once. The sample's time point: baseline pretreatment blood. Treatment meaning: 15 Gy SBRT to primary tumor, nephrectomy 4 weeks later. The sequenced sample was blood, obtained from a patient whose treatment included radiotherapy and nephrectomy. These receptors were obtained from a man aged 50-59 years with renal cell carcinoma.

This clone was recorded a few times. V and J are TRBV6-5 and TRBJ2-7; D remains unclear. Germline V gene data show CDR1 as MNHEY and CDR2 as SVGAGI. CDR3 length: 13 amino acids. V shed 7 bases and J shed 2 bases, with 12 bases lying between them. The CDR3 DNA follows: TGTGCCAGCATCCCGGACGTAACCTACGAGCAGTACTTC. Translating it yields CASIPDVTYEQYF.

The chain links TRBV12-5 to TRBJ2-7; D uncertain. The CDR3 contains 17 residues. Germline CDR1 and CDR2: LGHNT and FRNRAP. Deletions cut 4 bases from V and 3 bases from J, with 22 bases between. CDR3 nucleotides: TGTGCTAGTGGTTCAACCCAGGCCTCACGGACGCTCTACGAGCAGTACTTC. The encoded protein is CASGSTQASRTLYEQYF.

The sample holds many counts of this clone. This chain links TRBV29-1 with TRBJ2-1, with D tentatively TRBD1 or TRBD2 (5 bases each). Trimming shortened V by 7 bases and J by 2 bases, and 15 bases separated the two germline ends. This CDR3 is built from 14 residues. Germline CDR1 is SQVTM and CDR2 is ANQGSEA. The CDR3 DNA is TGCAGCGGCCAGGGAGCTTCACCCTACAATGAGCAGTTCTTC. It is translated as CSGQGASPYNEQFF.

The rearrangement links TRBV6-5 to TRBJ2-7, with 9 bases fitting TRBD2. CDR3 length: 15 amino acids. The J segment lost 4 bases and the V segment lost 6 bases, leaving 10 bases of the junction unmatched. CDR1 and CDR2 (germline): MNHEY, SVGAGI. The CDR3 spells CASRPGGGAGYEQYF. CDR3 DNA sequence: TGTGCCAGCAGGCCTGGCGGGGGGGCCGGATACGAGCAGTACTTC.

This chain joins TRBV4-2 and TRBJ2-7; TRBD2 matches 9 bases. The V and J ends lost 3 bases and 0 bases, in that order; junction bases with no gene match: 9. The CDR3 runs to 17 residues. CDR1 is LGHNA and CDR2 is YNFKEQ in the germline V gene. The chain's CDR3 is CASSQGLAGMSSYEQYF. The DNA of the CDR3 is TGTGCCAGCAGCCAGGGGCTAGCGGGAATGAGCTCCTACGAGCAGTACTTC.

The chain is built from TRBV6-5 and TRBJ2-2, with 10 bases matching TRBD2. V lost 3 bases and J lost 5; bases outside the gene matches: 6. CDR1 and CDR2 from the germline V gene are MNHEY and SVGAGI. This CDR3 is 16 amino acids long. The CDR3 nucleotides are TGTGCCAGCAGTTATAGGACTAGCGGACCTACCGGGGAGCTGTTTTTT. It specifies CASSYRTSGPTGELFF.

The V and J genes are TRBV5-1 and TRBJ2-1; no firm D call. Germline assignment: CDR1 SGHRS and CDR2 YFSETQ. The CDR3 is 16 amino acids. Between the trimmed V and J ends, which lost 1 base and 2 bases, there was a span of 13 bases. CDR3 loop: CASSLLTRFPYNEQFF. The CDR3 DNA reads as TGCGCCAGCAGCTTGTTAACGAGGTTCCCCTACAATGAGCAGTTCTTC.

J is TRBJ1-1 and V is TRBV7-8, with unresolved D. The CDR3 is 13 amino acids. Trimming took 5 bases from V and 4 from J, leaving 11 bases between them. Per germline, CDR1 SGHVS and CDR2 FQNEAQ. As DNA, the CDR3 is TGTGCCAGCAGCGCGAGTGGGGTCACTGAAGCTTTCTTT. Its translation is CASSASGVTEAFF.